Below are 25 T cell receptor beta chains sequenced from a single sample in a study of neurological immune-mediated disorders. TCRdb processed the 5' RACE reads anew with MiXCR; each CDR3 protein has one entry. The sample contains roughly 57,000 distinct CDR3 sequences, about 25% of which appear only once. Time point defined: technical triplicate 2. Source material: PBMCs. These receptors were collected from a man aged 60-69 years with HTLV-1-associated myelopathy (HAM/TSP).

This clonotype has at least ten counts. This sequence joins TRBV5-1 and TRBJ2-1, with 9 bases fitting TRBD2. This CDR3 has 15 amino acids. The germline V gene encodes CDR1 SGHRS and CDR2 YFSETQ. V was pared by 4 bases and J by 7 bases, with 9 bases of the junction left unmatched. This chain's CDR3 is CASSPPAGGQNEQFF. The CDR3, as DNA: TGCGCCAGCAGCCCCCCAGCGGGAGGTCAAAATGAGCAGTTCTTC.

Concerning this clonotype: This may come from a read error, since a much larger clone is one base off. The chain joins TRBV5-1 to TRBJ2-1, with D possibly TRBD1 on 5 matching bases. The germline gives CDR1 SGHRS, CDR2 YFSETQ. The CDR3 is 15 amino acids. CDR3 coding DNA: TGCTCCAGCAGCCCCGTGGCTAGACAGTTCGATGAGCAGTTCTTC. Translation gives CSSSPVARQFDEQFF. Looking up the rest from reference TRBV5-1 and TRBJ2-1 gives the full variable domain: KAGVTQTPRYLIKTRGQQVTLSCSPISGHRSVSWYQQTPGQGLQFLFEYFSETQRNKGNFPGRFSGRQFSNSRSEMNVSTLELGDSALYLCSSSPVARQFDEQFFGPGTRLTVL.

The genes are TRBV10-2 and TRBJ2-2; no definite D call. Germline assignment: CDR1 WSHSY and CDR2 SAAADI. This CDR3 spans 13 amino acids. Trimming pared 4 bases from V and 6 bases from J, leaving 9 bases between. The CDR3 DNA reads as TGCGCCAGCAGTGTGGTGGTCGCCGGGGAGCTGTTTTTT. It codes for CASSVVVAGELFF.

This clonotype was seen at least ten times. The chain has TRBV5-1 and TRBJ2-7; D tentatively reads TRBD1 or TRBD2 (5 bases each). The CDR3 sequence is 15 residues long. Trimming cost V 4 bases and J 12 bases, with 26 bases left between them. CDR1 and CDR2 from the germline V gene are SGHRS and YFSETQ. CDR3 residues: CASSQDRPPGRRLYF. The CDR3 DNA reads TGCGCCAGCAGCCAGGACCGACCTCCGGGACGTCGATTGTACTTC.

At least ten counts were recorded for this clonotype. The gene calls are TRBV20-1 and TRBJ2-1; 9 bases align to TRBD2. The J segment lost 1 base and the V segment lost 6 bases, leaving 1 base of the junction unmatched. The CDR3 is 13 amino acids. Germline values: CDR1 DFQATT, CDR2 SNEGSKA (reference sequence). The CDR3 sequence: CSALAGSYNEQFF. In DNA, the CDR3 is TGCAGTGCCCTAGCGGGATCCTACAATGAGCAGTTCTTC.

This clonotype was seen at least ten times. The chain is built from TRBV5-5 and TRBJ1-1; no clear D. Trimming took 3 bases from V and 2 from J, leaving 11 bases between them. This CDR3 comprises 14 residues. CDR1 is SGHKS, CDR2 YYEKEE, per germline (reference sequence). The CDR3 nucleotides read TGTGCCAGCAGCTATCTTGGAAGAAACACTGAAGCTTTCTTT. Translation: CASSYLGRNTEAFF.

The chain couples TRBV5-5 to TRBJ2-2; D gene ambiguous. Germline loops: CDR1 SGHKS, CDR2 YYEKEE (reference sequence). V was clipped by 4 bases and J by 7 bases, with 8 bases between them. The CDR3 has 12 amino acids. CDR3 DNA: TGTGCCAGCAGCCCTAACGTCGGGGAGCTGTTTTTT. Protein product: CASSPNVGELFF. The full variable domain, rest sourced from reference TRBV5-5 and TRBJ2-2, is DAGVTQSPTHLIKTRGQQVTLRCSPISGHKSVSWYQQVLGQGPQFIFQYYEKEERGRGNFPDRFSARQFPNYSSELNVNALLLGDSALYLCASSPNVGELFFGEGSRLTVL.

The rearrangement joins TRBV7-6 to TRBJ2-2, with 8 bases identical to TRBD2. With 5 bases clipped from V and 4 bases from J, the junction kept 6 bases outside the gene matches. The V gene's germline CDR1 is SGHVS and CDR2 FNYEAQ. This CDR3 spans 15 amino acids. The CDR3 region is CASSLGSGGTGELFF. In nucleotides, the CDR3 is TGTGCCAGCAGCCTCGGGAGCGGGGGCACCGGGGAGCTGTTTTTT.

The V call is TRBV7-2, the J call TRBJ1-1; no clear D. V was clipped by 3 bases and J by 1 base, with 6 bases between them. Germline CDR1 is SGHTA and CDR2 is FQGNSA. The length of the CDR3 is 13 residues. The CDR3 reads CASSLTANTEAFF. The CDR3 DNA is TGTGCCAGCAGCTTGACCGCGAACACTGAAGCTTTCTTT. The full variable domain, its missing parts supplied by reference TRBV7-2 and TRBJ1-1, is GAGVSQSPSNKVTEKGKDVELRCDPISGHTALYWYRQSLGQGLEFLIYFQGNSAPDKSGLPSDRFSAERTGGSVSTLTIQRTQQEDSAVYLCASSLTANTEAFFGQGTRLTVV.

About this clonotype itself: An end of the junction differs from the germline gene, which may be a read error. This chain links TRBV6-1 with TRBJ2-1, with 9 bases that match TRBD2. From germline, CDR1 is MNHNS and CDR2 SASEGT. The CDR3 has 15 residues. In nucleotides, the CDR3 is TGTGTCAGCAGCACGGGAGCTAGCGGGAATAGTGAGCAGTTCTTC. Its translation: CVSSTGASGNSEQFF.

The chain combines TRBV5-1 with TRBJ2-1, with TRBD2 identical over 14 bases. V shed 4 bases, J shed 3 bases, and the junction held 3 bases outside the gene matches. This CDR3 has 16 residues. CDR1 SGHRS and CDR2 YFSETQ come from the germline V gene. CDR3 amino acids: CASSVGLAGDYNEQFF. CDR3 in DNA: TGCGCCAGCAGCGTGGGACTAGCGGGAGACTACAATGAGCAGTTCTTC.

This clonotype was picked up many times. The chain links TRBV18 to TRBJ2-3; 7 nucleotides match TRBD1. The V gene end was trimmed by 5 bases and the J gene end by 2 bases; junction bases not matched to a gene: 13. The CDR3 runs 17 residues. Per germline, CDR1 KGHSH and CDR2 LQKENI. CDR3 sequence (DNA): TGTGCCAGCTCAAACGACATCACCGGGACAGACACAGATACGCAGTATTTT. Its protein product is CASSNDITGTDTDTQYF. The entire variable domain, with the rest obtained from reference TRBV18 and TRBJ2-3, is as follows: NAGVMQNPRHLVRRRGQEARLRCSPMKGHSHVYWYRQLPEEGLKFMVYLQKENIIDESGMPKERFSAEFPKEGPSILRIQQVVRGDSAAYFCASSNDITGTDTDTQYFGPGTRLTVL.

The sample holds many counts of this clonotype. The CDR3 DNA follows: TGTGCCAGCAGTTTTCATCAAAAGGGTTCACCCCTCCACTTT. This translates into CASSFHQKGSPLHF. The gene calls are TRBV27 and TRBJ1-6; D is unresolved. Germline V gene sequence: CDR1 MNHEY, CDR2 SMNVEV (reference sequence). This CDR3 spans 14 amino acids. V was shortened by 3 bases and J by 9 bases, with 12 bases between the two germline ends.

This rearrangement joins TRBV6-6 to TRBJ2-3; 11 nucleotides agree with TRBD2. The CDR3 runs to 15 residues. CDR1 is MNHNY, CDR2 SVGAGI, per germline (reference sequence). With V trimmed by 7 bases and J by 1 base, 4 bases remained unmatched. Here the CDR3 reads CASIQLAGGTDTQYF. The DNA for the CDR3 is TGTGCCAGCATTCAACTAGCGGGGGGCACAGATACGCAGTATTTT.

This clonotype showed up many times. V usage is TRBV5-1 and J usage is TRBJ2-3, with D possibly matching TRBD1 (5 bases). Germline V CDR1 and CDR2: SGHRS, YFSETQ. V was trimmed by 2 bases and J by 4 bases, leaving 8 bases between them. This CDR3 contains 13 residues. CDR3 amino acids: CASSLQVSDTQYF. In DNA form, the CDR3 reads TGCGCCAGCAGCTTACAGGTTTCAGATACGCAGTATTTT.

The chain joins TRBV20-1 to TRBJ1-5; 9 nucleotides agree with TRBD1. V shed 3 bases and J 5 bases; nucleotides not matched to a gene: 11. The CDR3 sequence is 16 residues long. CDR1 and CDR2 (germline): DFQATT, SNEGSKA (reference sequence). The CDR3 sequence is CSASLIPGQGHQPQHF. The CDR3 region has the DNA TGCAGTGCTAGCTTAATTCCGGGACAGGGACATCAGCCCCAGCATTTT.

This clonotype was seen many times. This chain joins TRBV5-1 and TRBJ2-3, with a tentative D call TRBD2 (6 bases). Trimming took off 3 bases at V and 4 bases at J, with 15 bases between the two ends. The CDR3 length is 15 residues. Per germline, CDR1 SGHRS and CDR2 YFSETQ. As DNA, the CDR3 is TGCGCCAGCAGCTCCCGTTCCGGGAGTGCAGATACGCAGTATTTT. Translated, it gives CASSSRSGSADTQYF.

This chain links TRBV5-1 with TRBJ2-7; tentatively, D is TRBD2 (5 bases). Between the trimmed V and J ends, which lost 4 bases and 10 bases, there was a span of 24 bases. The CDR3 spans 15 residues. Germline V gives CDR1 SGHRS, CDR2 YFSETQ. CDR3 sequence (DNA): TGCGCCAGCAGCCCGGGATCTATTCATACCTACTATCAGTACTTC. Translated: CASSPGSIHTYYQYF. Complete variable domain (other parts from reference TRBV5-1 and TRBJ2-7): KAGVTQTPRYLIKTRGQQVTLSCSPISGHRSVSWYQQTPGQGLQFLFEYFSETQRNKGNFPGRFSGRQFSNSRSEMNVSTLELGDSALYLCASSPGSIHTYYQYFGPGTRLTVT.

This clonotype was recorded at least ten times. The rearrangement joins TRBV29-1 to TRBJ2-7; 9 bases match TRBD1. With 6 bases clipped from V and 3 bases from J, the junction kept 9 bases outside the gene matches. The germline CDR1 and CDR2 sequences are SQVTM and ANQGSEA. The CDR3 covers 14 residues. The CDR3 bases are TGCAGCGTGCTGGGACAGGGCCTAGACTACGAGCAGTACTTC. It codes for CSVLGQGLDYEQYF.

At least ten counts were recorded for this clonotype. V usage is TRBV5-1 and J usage is TRBJ1-1, with TRBD1 as a possible D gene (6 bases). The CDR3 loop spans 12 amino acids. V was shortened by 4 bases and J by 6 bases, with 10 bases between the two germline ends. Germline CDR1 is SGHRS and CDR2 is YFSETQ. The CDR3 coding sequence is TGCGCCAGCAGCCCTGACAGGTCTGAAGCTTTCTTT. This codes for CASSPDRSEAFF. Full variable domain (rest looked up from reference TRBV5-1 and TRBJ1-1): KAGVTQTPRYLIKTRGQQVTLSCSPISGHRSVSWYQQTPGQGLQFLFEYFSETQRNKGNFPGRFSGRQFSNSRSEMNVSTLELGDSALYLCASSPDRSEAFFGQGTRLTVV.

The chain is built from TRBV21-1 and TRBJ1-5; the table's D call of TRBD1 was not tested on the DNA. TRBV21-1 is noted as a pseudogene. The CDR3 runs to 17 residues. CDR3 coding DNA: TGTGCCAGCAGCAAAGTGAGGGGACAGGGGGCAAGGCAGCCCCAGCATTTT. This encodes CASSKVRGQGARQPQHF.

The chain has TRBV10-3 and TRBJ2-1; 7 bases agree with TRBD2. Trimming took 8 bases from V and 9 from J; bases not matched to a gene: 10. CDR3 length: 13 amino acids. From germline, CDR1 is ENHRY and CDR2 SYGVKD. The CDR3 reads CAISSGRECEQFF. For the CDR3, the DNA is TGTGCCATCTCTAGTGGGAGGGAGTGTGAGCAGTTCTTC.

The sample holds many counts of this clonotype. The chain uses TRBV20-1 and TRBJ2-5; perhaps TRBD2 as D (6 bases). Germline CDR1 DFQATT, CDR2 SNEGSKA (reference sequence). V was shortened by 6 bases and J by 2 bases, with 19 bases between the two germline ends. The CDR3 extends over 15 amino acids. In DNA, the CDR3 is TGCAGTGCCGAGAGGGTCGGGGGAGTGCAAGAGACCCAGTACTTC. Encoded protein: CSAERVGGVQETQYF.

Many counts were recorded for this clonotype. This chain connects TRBV29-1 to TRBJ1-5, with D perhaps TRBD1 (6 bases). This CDR3 is 13 amino acids long. Germline V gene data show CDR1 as SQVTM and CDR2 as ANQGSEA. Trimming stripped 7 bases from V and 3 bases from J, with 13 bases between. This chain's CDR3 is CSAVTGFNQPQHF. The CDR3 region has the DNA TGCAGCGCGGTCACAGGGTTCAATCAGCCCCAGCATTTT. Full variable domain (missing parts from reference TRBV29-1 and TRBJ1-5): SAVISQKPSRDICQRGTSLTIQCQVDSQVTMMFWYRQQPGQSLTLIATANQGSEATYESGFVIDKFPISRPNLTFSTLTVSNMSPEDSSIYLCSAVTGFNQPQHFGDGTRLSIL.

The genes are TRBV30 and TRBJ1-3; D remains unclear. Trimming pared 2 bases from V and 7 bases from J, leaving 9 bases between. The CDR3 runs to 12 residues. The germline V gene encodes CDR1 GTSNPN and CDR2 SVGIG (reference sequence). CDR3 loop: CAWSPLLNTIYF. The CDR3, as DNA: TGTGCCTGGAGTCCTCTTTTGAACACCATATATTTT.